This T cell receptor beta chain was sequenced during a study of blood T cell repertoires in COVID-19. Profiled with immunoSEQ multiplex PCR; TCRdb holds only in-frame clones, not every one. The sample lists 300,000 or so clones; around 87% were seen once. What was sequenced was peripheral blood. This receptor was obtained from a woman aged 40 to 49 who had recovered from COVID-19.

CDR3 loop: CASSVDDYGYTF. For the CDR3, the DNA is TGTGCCAGCTCAGTAGATGACTATGGCTACACCTTC. The chain employs TRBV18 and TRBJ1-2, with D hard to call. Germline CDR1 is KGHSH and CDR2 is LQKENI. CDR3 length equals 12 residues. Trimming left V 5 bases short and J 3 bases short, with 7 bases between.